One sample yielded the 21 T cell receptor beta chains listed below, sequenced in a study of T-cell reconstitution after alpha-beta-depleted transplantation in children (dated by TCRdb to the mid-2010s). Library preparation employed PCR. Sequenced on an Illumina HiSeq 2500. To normalize quantification of the TCRbeta repertoire, the TCR libraries were built with molecular barcoding that relied on unique molecular identifiers. TCRdb itself trimmed the public reads at Q25 with fastp, ran MiXCR and retained productive beta chains. One record per CDR3 amino acid sequence lists the most common genes and DNA. Here the sample has about 980,000 distinct CDR3 sequences; about 29% occur a single time. The ten largest account for roughly 27% of the sample. Taken with the paper, the label for treatment or condition translates to: allogeneic hematopoietic cell transplantation with graft depleted of TCRalphabeta T cells and CD19 B cells.

The sample consisted of PBMCs, mostly from graft donor cells, taken 360 days after TCRalphabeta/CD19-depleted stem cell transplant. Receptors originate from a boy younger than two who had a stem cell transplant for SCID, so the T cells may come from the graft donor.

As to this clonotype: One end of the junction does not line up with germline, which may come from a read error. Written as DNA, the CDR3 is TGCTGTGCGCACGCCGGGACAGGGGGCGTAAATGAGCAGTTCTTC. It translates to CCAHAGTGGVNEQFF. The chain joins TRBV20-1 to TRBJ2-1, with 12 positions matching TRBD1. The CDR3 sequence is 15 residues long. Looked up from germline, CDR1 is DFQATT and CDR2 is SNEGSKA (reference sequence).

This clonotype appeared a few times. The chain uses TRBV5-1 and TRBJ2-2; D gene unclear. This CDR3 contains 14 residues. The germline gives CDR1 SGHRS, CDR2 YFSETQ. Trimming removed 1 base from V and 6 bases from J, with 10 bases in between. The CDR3 loop reads CASSLSPSAGELFF. DNA for the CDR3: TGCGCCAGCAGCTTGTCCCCCTCAGCCGGGGAGCTGTTTTTT.

CDR3 bases: TGTGCCAGCAGCATTGAAGGTAGCAGGGGTAGGGCCGGGGAGCTGTTTTTT. This sequence encodes CASSIEGSRGRAGELFF. The rearrangement joins TRBV9 to TRBJ2-2; weak D call: TRBD1 (6 bases). The germline V and J ends were trimmed by 4 bases and 6 bases, with 22 bases remaining between them. Per germline, CDR1 SGDLS and CDR2 YYNGEE. This CDR3 is built from 17 residues.

The chain employs TRBV28 and TRBJ2-7, with 11 bases matching TRBD2. Germline values: CDR1 MDHEN, CDR2 SYDVKM. The CDR3 length is 17 residues. J lost 0 bases, V lost 2 bases, and 6 bases had no gene match. The CDR3 loop reads CASSLPGLAGVSYEQYF. The CDR3 nucleotides are TGTGCCAGCAGTTTACCCGGACTAGCGGGCGTCTCCTACGAGCAGTACTTC.

The CDR3 DNA sequence: TGTGCCAGCAGCGCCCATGCTACAGGGAAAACCTACGAGCAGTACTTC. It translates to CASSAHATGKTYEQYF. The rearrangement uses TRBV3-1 and TRBJ2-7, with D possibly TRBD1 on 6 matching bases. In germline, CDR1 is LGHDT, CDR2 YNNKEL (reference sequence). This CDR3 has 16 residues. The germline V and J ends were trimmed by 5 bases and 2 bases, with 19 bases remaining between them.

The chain couples TRBV9 to TRBJ2-5; D remains unclear. Trimming shortened V by 0 bases and J by 4 bases, and 7 bases separated the two germline ends. CDR3 length equals 13 residues. Germline V gene data show CDR1 as SGDLS and CDR2 as YYNGEE. The CDR3 reads CASSVATGETQYF. For the CDR3, the DNA is TGTGCCAGCAGCGTAGCTACGGGAGAGACCCAGTACTTC.

The V gene is TRBV2, the J gene TRBJ2-7; a weak D match, TRBD1 (6 bases). Per germline, CDR1 SNHLY and CDR2 FYNNEI. Trimming pared 2 bases from V and 2 bases from J, leaving 13 bases between. The CDR3 consists of 15 residues. CDR3 sequence reads: CASSEFAGTTYEQYF. In DNA form, the CDR3 reads TGTGCCAGCAGTGAATTCGCCGGGACAACCTACGAGCAGTACTTC.

The chain has TRBV28 and TRBJ2-7; TRBD1 aligns across 7 bases. This CDR3 spans 14 amino acids. V gave up 2 bases and J gave up 3 bases; unmatched junction bases: 4. Germline assignment: CDR1 MDHEN and CDR2 SYDVKM. The CDR3 DNA reads as TGTGCCAGCAGTTTAACAGGGGTCTTCTACGAGCAGTACTTC. As protein: CASSLTGVFYEQYF.

This clonotype was counted a few times. The V call is TRBV15, the J call TRBJ1-1, with unresolved D. V gave up 0 bases and J gave up 0 bases, with 11 bases separating them. This CDR3 spans 16 amino acids. Germline V gives CDR1 LNHNV, CDR2 YYDKDF (reference sequence). CDR3 DNA sequence: TGTGCCACCAGCAGAGATTCGGGCCACATGAACACTGAAGCTTTCTTT. Translated: CATSRDSGHMNTEAFF.

This sequence joins TRBV7-3 and TRBJ1-1; D is uncertain. The germline V gene has CDR1 SGHTA and CDR2 FQGTGA. This CDR3 region has 13 residues. V lost 0 bases to trimming and J lost 5 bases, with 7 bases between them. CDR3 DNA: TGTGCCAGCAGCTTAACGCCGAGTACTGAAGCTTTCTTT. This sequence encodes CASSLTPSTEAFF.

This clonotype was counted between two and nine times. The genes are TRBV6-2 or TRBV6-3 and TRBJ2-2; the D is unclear. CDR3 size: 14 residues. V lost 6 bases, J lost 0 bases, and 8 bases lay in between. The V gene's germline CDR1 is MNHEY and CDR2 SVGEGT. The CDR3 spells CASRLDANTGELFF. The CDR3 bases are TGTGCCAGCAGACTGGACGCGAACACCGGGGAGCTGTTTTTT.

The chain has TRBV4-1 and TRBJ2-7; TRBD1 agrees at 8 bases. Germline CDR1 MGHRA, CDR2 YSYEKL. This CDR3 has 14 residues. The V gene end was trimmed by 6 bases and the J gene end by 1 base; junction bases not matched to a gene: 5. CDR3 sequence: CASSMQGASYEQYF. The CDR3 DNA is TGCGCCAGCAGTATGCAGGGGGCTTCCTACGAGCAGTACTTC.

CDR3 sequence (DNA): TGCGCCAGCAGCTTGTGGGGGAAAGAAGTATACGAGCAGTACTTC. It translates to CASSLWGKEVYEQYF. The J gene is TRBJ2-7, the V gene TRBV5-1; D may correspond to TRBD1 or TRBD2 (5 bases each). Deletions cut 1 base from V and 4 bases from J, with 15 bases between. Germline lookup yields CDR1 SGHRS and CDR2 YFSETQ. The CDR3 is made up of 15 amino acids.

This clonotype was seen more than once but under ten times. The chain carries TRBV25-1 and TRBJ2-7; D not certain. The CDR3 is 14 residues long. Trimming removed 5 bases from V and 6 bases from J, with 17 bases in between. From germline, CDR1 is MGHDK and CDR2 SYGVNS. Written as DNA, the CDR3 is TGTGCCAGCAGTCCCCGGACCAGGTCGGGCGAGCAGTACTTC. Amino acids: CASSPRTRSGEQYF.

This clonotype appeared a few times. The V gene is TRBV6-5, the J gene TRBJ2-5; D is uncertain. There are 18 residues in the CDR3. V was shortened by 2 bases and J by 2 bases, with 21 bases between the two germline ends. Per the germline V gene, CDR1 is MNHEY and CDR2 is SVGAGI. The DNA of the CDR3 is TGTGCCAGCAGTTACCTGTCACGCTCCGGTCTACTTCAAGAGACCCAGTACTTC. Its protein product is CASSYLSRSGLLQETQYF.

A few counts support this clonotype. This chain joins TRBV12-3 or TRBV12-4 and TRBJ2-3, with TRBD2 as a possible D gene (5 bases). V was trimmed by 6 bases and J by 2 bases, leaving 15 bases between them. CDR3 length: 15 residues. The chain's CDR3 is CASSLTGINTDTQYF. In nucleotides, the CDR3 is TGTGCCAGCAGCCTAACCGGGATCAACACAGATACGCAGTATTTT.

V is TRBV11-2 and J is TRBJ2-1; D is perhaps TRBD1 (6 bases). Trimming shortened V by 5 bases and J by 8 bases, and 13 bases separated the two germline ends. Germline V gives CDR1 SGHAT, CDR2 FQNNGV. This CDR3 spans 13 amino acids. CDR3 loop: CASSLITGYEQFF. In nucleotides, the CDR3 is TGTGCCAGCAGCCTCATAACAGGGTATGAGCAGTTCTTC.

Written as DNA, the CDR3 is TGCGCCAGCAGCGAAACCCGGATGGGACAGGGGAACACTGAAGCTTTCTTT. Translated: CASSETRMGQGNTEAFF. The rearrangement links TRBV4-3 to TRBJ1-1, with TRBD1 matching 9 bases. CDR1 and CDR2 from the germline V gene are LGHNA and YSLEER. V lost 5 bases and J lost 1; bases outside the gene matches: 11. The CDR3 has 17 residues.

V gene TRBV29-1 combines with J gene TRBJ2-1; D ambiguous. V lost 1 base and J 1 base, leaving 14 bases between the germline ends. The germline V gene has CDR1 SQVTM and CDR2 ANQGSEA. The length of the CDR3 is 16 residues. This CDR3 reads CSVEGVDVDSYNEQFF. DNA of the CDR3: TGCAGCGTTGAAGGGGTGGACGTAGATTCCTACAATGAGCAGTTCTTC.

The CDR3 DNA is TGTGCCAGCAGTTATTCCGACCCGGGGCCCGGGGATGAGCAGTTCTTC. This sequence encodes CASSYSDPGPGDEQFF. This chain connects TRBV6-5 to TRBJ2-1, with D perhaps assigned TRBD1 or TRBD2 (5 bases each). Germline CDR1 is MNHEY and CDR2 is SVGAGI. The V end was cut by 3 bases, the J end by 8 bases, with 20 bases between. The CDR3 extends over 16 amino acids.

This sequence joins TRBV20-1 and TRBJ2-7, with TRBD1 matching over 7 bases. Per germline, CDR1 DFQATT and CDR2 SNEGSKA (reference sequence). V was pared by 5 bases and J by 2 bases, with 12 bases of the junction left unmatched. The CDR3 length is 15 residues. The CDR3 loop is CSAGIQGPLTYEQYF. The CDR3 DNA is TGCAGTGCTGGAATACAGGGGCCCCTTACCTACGAGCAGTACTTC.